This T cell receptor beta chain was found in a study of shared clonotypes between healthy human individuals (dated by TCRdb to the early 2020s). Regarding the research as a whole: A couple of women and three men aged 18 to 49 years were included in the cohort. For each donor, three plates each were used for CD4 naive and CD4 memory, two plates were used for CD8 naive, and one plate was used for CD8 memory. To estimate repertoire size and how much clonotypes are shared between individuals, the study performed deep sequencing of blood TCR repertoires from a handful of healthy adults. Libraries were prepared and TCR repertoires were sequenced by different laboratories using diverse techniques, in order to increase sequencing depth and limit assay-specific biases. Leukapheresis yielded between about 0.94 and 9.5 billion PBMCs per donor. Study-wide conclusions, independent of this receptor: Rarefaction of sorted-subset datasets indicated incomplete sequencing despite the large sequencing depth. Roughly 5% of naive CD4, 3.5% of naive CD8, approximately 2% of memory CD4, and 0.4% of memory CD8 clonotypes were shared across four donors. Clonotypes shared by all four sorted-subset donors showed higher generation probabilities than non-shared clonotypes. Estimated clonotype richness was generally larger for naive than for memory subsets. Pairwise subsampling indicated that sequencing depth was expected to affect the degree of clonotype sharing among donors. The genetic and exposure-history diversity represented was limited by the small number of donors. Sampling was limited to blood, and TCR repertoires in tissue likely differ from TCR repertoires in blood.

Concerning this clone: No antigen is known for it. The sample holds no much larger clone one base away, and base qualities are not on file.

Donors were healthy HIV-negative adults with no recently reported acute infections or vaccinations. Every donor was a Caucasian adult living in Nashville, Tennessee, USA. CD4+ T cells were enriched through magnetic negative selection, after which naive cells were positively selected on CD45RA and the remaining negative fraction served as the memory subset. Blood was collected by leukapheresis, and PBMCs were isolated by Ficoll-Histopaque density gradient centrifugation and then cryopreserved in liquid nitrogen vapor phase. Purity and quantity of every magnetically sorted T cell population were checked by analytical flow cytometry. Genomic DNA was isolated from each sorted fraction and quantified by UV absorbance on a Nanodrop 2000c. V was cut back by 4 bases and J by 4 bases, leaving a gap of 17 bases between them. Based on the germline V gene, the CDR1 and CDR2 sequences are SGHRS and YFSETQ. The CDR3 runs 15 residues from the cysteine to the phenylalanine. The entry retains the CDR3 DNA only, 45 bases that are in frame from base 1.

Using the deep immunoSEQ assay, TCR CDR3 regions were amplified from genomic DNA by multiplex PCR. For each cell subset, the extracted genomic DNA was distributed evenly across all wells of several immunoSEQ 96-well plates, and each plate served as one replicate. For sorted subsets, each replicate PCR was loaded with 200 ng genomic DNA, equivalent to 30,000 or so T cell genomes. The purified libraries were quantified using a Qubit 3.0 fluorometer, sized with a Bioanalyzer 2100, and then quantified again using the KAPA Library Quantification kit. A separate single-read 150-cycle Illumina NextSeq 550 flow cell was used to sequence each immunoSEQ 96-well plate. Turning to the authors' computational methods: Because the immunoSEQ output held only junctional sequences and lacked quality scores, the filtering could not match the filtering applied to full-length reads. Sequences were annotated with PyIR, a Python wrapper for IgBLAST v1.9, and V/J genes and CDR3 were assigned using IMGT germline references. Reads were filtered out if the reads had weak V/J assignments (E-value above 1e-6), no CDR3, stop codons, out-of-frame junctions, or ambiguous translated residues. A V3J clonotype was defined by an identical inferred V gene, J gene, and CDR3 amino acid sequence. Percentage overlap between repertoires was computed as shared unique clonotypes divided by the size of the smaller repertoire. Repertoire richness was assessed with RTK rarefaction, the Chao1 estimator, and Recon v2.1 estimates of unobserved clonotypes. OLGA was used to compute generation probabilities for all TCRbeta clonotypes that the gDNA method yielded from a few donors. TCRdb obtained this table from immuneACCESS and retained in-frame rearrangements with V and J assigned. These tables miss some clones; where compared with another copy, unresolved V genes account for less than half of the shortfall, and the remainder is unexplained. V and J calls and clone size are copied from that table; D and trimming were computed from the DNA. Here the sample has under 550,000 clones; about 96% occur a single time. The ten largest clones represent about 0.057% of the sample.

This chain joins TRBV5-1 to TRBJ2-5; the D gene cannot be resolved beyond TRBD1 or TRBD2, each matching 6 bases. Sequencing was performed on naive CD4+ T cells sorted from blood. This specimen's cell subset or site label, per the study, means: CD45RA+ positively selected. This TCR was recovered from a young woman in good health. The CDR3 region has the sequence CASSPRSGAPETQYF. Here is the DNA: TGCGCCAGCAGCCCAAGGTCGGGGGCCCCAGAGACCCAGTACTTC.